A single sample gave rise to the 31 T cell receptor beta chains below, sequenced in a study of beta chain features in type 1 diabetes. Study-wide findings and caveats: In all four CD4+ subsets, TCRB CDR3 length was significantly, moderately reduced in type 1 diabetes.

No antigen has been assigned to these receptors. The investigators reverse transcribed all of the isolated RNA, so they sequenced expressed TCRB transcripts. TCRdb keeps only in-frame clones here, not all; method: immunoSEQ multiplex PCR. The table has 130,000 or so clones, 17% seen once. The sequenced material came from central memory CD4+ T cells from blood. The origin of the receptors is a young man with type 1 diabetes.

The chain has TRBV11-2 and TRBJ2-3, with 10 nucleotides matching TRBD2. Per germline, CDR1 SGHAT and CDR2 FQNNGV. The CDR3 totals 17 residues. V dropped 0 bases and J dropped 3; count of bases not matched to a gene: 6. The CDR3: CASSLDLRTSGTDTQYF. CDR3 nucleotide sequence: TGTGCCAGCAGCTTAGATCTGAGGACTAGCGGAACAGATACGCAGTATTTT.

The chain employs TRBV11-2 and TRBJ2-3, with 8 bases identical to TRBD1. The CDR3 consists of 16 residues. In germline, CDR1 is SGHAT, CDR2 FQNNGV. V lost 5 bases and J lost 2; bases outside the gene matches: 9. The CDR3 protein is CASSIRSTGATDTQYF. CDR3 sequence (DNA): TGTGCCAGCAGCATACGATCGACAGGGGCCACAGATACGCAGTATTTT.

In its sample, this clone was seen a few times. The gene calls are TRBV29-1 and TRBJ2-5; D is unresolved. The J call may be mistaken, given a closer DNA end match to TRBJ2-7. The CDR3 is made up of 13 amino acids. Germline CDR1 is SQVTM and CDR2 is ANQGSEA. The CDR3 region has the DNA TGCAGCGTTGAAGACAGCAGCTCCTACGAGCAGTACTTC. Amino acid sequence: CSVEDSSSYEQYF.

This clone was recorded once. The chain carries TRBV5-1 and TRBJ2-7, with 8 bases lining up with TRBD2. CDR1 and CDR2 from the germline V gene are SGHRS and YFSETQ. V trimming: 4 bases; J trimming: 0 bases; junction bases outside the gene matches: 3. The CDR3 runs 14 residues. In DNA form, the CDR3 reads TGCGCCAGCAGCCGGGAGGGTAGCTCCTACGAGCAGTACTTC. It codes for CASSREGSSYEQYF.

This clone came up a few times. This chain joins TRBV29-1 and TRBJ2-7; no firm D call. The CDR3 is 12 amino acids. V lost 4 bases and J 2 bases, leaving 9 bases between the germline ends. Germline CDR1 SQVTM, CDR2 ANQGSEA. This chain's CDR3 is CSVVQETYEQYF. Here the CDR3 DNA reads TGCAGCGTTGTTCAGGAAACCTACGAGCAGTACTTC.

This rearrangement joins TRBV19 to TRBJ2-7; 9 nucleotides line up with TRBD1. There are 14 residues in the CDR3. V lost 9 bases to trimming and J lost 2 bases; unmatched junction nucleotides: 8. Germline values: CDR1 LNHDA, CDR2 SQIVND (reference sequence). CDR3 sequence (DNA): TGTGCCAGCTCCATGGGACAGGGACCCTACGAGCAGTACTTC. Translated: CASSMGQGPYEQYF.

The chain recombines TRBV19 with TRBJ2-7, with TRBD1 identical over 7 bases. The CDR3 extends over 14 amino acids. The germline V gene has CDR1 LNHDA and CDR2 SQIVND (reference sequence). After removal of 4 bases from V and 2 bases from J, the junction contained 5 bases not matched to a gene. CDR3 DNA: TGTGCCAGTAGTACCTTGGACAGGACCTACGAGCAGTACTTC. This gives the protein CASSTLDRTYEQYF.

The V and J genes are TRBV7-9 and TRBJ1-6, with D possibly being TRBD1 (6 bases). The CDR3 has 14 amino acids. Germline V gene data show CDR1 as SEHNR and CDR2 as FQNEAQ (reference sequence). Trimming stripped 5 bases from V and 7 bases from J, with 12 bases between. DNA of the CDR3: TGTGCCAGCAGCGCGGGTGACAGGAATTCACCCCTCCACTTT. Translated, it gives CASSAGDRNSPLHF.

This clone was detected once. The CDR3 nucleotides read TGTGCCAGCAGCTTCCCAGGGTCCTACAATGAGCAGTTCTTC. The encoded protein is CASSFPGSYNEQFF. The chain carries TRBV7-2 and TRBJ2-1; maybe TRBD1 (5 bases). The CDR3 has 14 amino acids. Trimming removed 3 bases from V and 1 base from J, with 7 bases in between. In germline, CDR1 is SGHTA, CDR2 FQGNSA.

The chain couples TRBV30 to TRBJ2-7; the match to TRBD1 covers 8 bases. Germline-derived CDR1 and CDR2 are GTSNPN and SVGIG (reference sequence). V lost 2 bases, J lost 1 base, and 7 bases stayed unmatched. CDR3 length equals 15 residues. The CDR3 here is CAWSPKTGGSYEQYF. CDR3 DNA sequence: TGTGCCTGGAGTCCCAAAACAGGGGGATCCTACGAGCAGTACTTC.

CDR3 loop: CAITSGTDYGYTF. The CDR3 nucleotides are TGTGCCATCACCTCCGGGACAGACTATGGCTACACCTTC. V and J are TRBV10-3 and TRBJ1-2, with 7 bases that match TRBD1. In germline, CDR1 is ENHRY, CDR2 SYGVKD. J gave up 3 bases and V 7 bases, and 5 bases lay outside the gene matches. CDR3 length: 13 amino acids.

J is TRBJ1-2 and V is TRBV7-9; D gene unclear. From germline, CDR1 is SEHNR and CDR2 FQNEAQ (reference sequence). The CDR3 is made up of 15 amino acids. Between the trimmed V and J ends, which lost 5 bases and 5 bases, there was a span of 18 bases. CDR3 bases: TGTGCCAGCAGCCCTGGAACGGGCCAGCCTTATGGCTACACCTTC. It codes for CASSPGTGQPYGYTF.

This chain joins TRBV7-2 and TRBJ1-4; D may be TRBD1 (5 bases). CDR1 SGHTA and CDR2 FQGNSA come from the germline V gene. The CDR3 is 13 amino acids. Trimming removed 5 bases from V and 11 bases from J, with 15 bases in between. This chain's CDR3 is CASSPERQLKLFF. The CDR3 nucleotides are TGTGCCAGCAGCCCTGAAAGACAGTTGAAACTGTTTTTT.

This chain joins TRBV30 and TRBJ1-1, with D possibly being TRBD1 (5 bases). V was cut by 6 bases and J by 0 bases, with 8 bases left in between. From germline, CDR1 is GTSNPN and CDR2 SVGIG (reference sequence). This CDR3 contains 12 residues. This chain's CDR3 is CACGGMNTEAFF. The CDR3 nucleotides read TGTGCCTGCGGGGGGATGAACACTGAAGCTTTCTTT.

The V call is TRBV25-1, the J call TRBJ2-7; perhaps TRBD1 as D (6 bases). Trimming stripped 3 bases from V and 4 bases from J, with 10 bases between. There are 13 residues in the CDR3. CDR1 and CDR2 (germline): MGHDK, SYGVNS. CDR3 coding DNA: TGTGCCAGCAGTGATGGGGGCCGGTACGAGCAGTACTTC. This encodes CASSDGGRYEQYF.

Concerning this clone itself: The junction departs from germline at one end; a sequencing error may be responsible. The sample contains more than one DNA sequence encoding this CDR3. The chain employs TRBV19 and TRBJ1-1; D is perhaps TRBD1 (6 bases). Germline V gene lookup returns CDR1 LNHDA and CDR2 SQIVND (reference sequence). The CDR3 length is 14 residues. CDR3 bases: TGTGCGAGTAGTGGCAGGGGTGAGAACACTGAAGCTTTCTTT. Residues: CASSGRGENTEAFF.

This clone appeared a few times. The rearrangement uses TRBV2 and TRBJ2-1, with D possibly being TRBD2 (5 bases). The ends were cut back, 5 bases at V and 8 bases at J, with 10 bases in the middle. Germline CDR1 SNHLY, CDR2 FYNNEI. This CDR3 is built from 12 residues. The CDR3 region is CASSNSRDEQFF. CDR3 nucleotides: TGTGCCAGCAGTAATTCGCGGGATGAGCAGTTCTTC.

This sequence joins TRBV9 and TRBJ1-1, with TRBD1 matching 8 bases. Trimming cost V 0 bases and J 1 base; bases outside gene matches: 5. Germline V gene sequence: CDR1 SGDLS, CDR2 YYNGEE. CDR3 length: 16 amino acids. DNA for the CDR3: TGTGCCAGCAGCGTAGGCTGGGGGACAGGGAACACTGAAGCTTTCTTT. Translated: CASSVGWGTGNTEAFF. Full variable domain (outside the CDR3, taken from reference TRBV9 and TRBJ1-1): DSGVTQTPKHLITATGQRVTLRCSPRSGDLSVYWYQQSLDQGLQFLIQYYNGEERAKGNILERFSAQQFPDLHSELNLSSLELGDSALYFCASSVGWGTGNTEAFFGQGTRLTVV.

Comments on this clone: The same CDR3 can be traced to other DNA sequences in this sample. CDR3: CASSSGTYEQYF. CDR3 DNA sequence: TGTGCCAGCAGCTCTGGGACCTACGAGCAGTACTTC. The V and J genes are TRBV5-6 and TRBJ2-7; D is unresolved. V was pared by 3 bases and J by 2 bases, with 6 bases between. Germline V gives CDR1 SGHDT, CDR2 YYEEEE. CDR3 length: 12 residues.

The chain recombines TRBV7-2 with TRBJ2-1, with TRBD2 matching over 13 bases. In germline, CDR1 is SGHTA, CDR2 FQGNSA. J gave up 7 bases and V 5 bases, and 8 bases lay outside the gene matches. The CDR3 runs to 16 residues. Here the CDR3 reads CASSPTSGGAMNEQFF. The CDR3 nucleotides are TGTGCCAGCAGCCCTACTAGCGGGGGGGCAATGAATGAGCAGTTCTTC. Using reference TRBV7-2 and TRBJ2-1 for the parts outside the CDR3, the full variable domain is GAGVSQSPSNKVTEKGKDVELRCDPISGHTALYWYRQSLGQGLEFLIYFQGNSAPDKSGLPSDRFSAERTGGSVSTLTIQRTQQEDSAVYLCASSPTSGGAMNEQFFGPGTRLTVL.

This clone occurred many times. The CDR3: CASSGPPRGYQETQYF. CDR3 in DNA: TGTGCCAGCAGTGGGCCTCCCAGGGGGTACCAAGAGACCCAGTACTTC. The chain uses TRBV6-4 and TRBJ2-5; 7 nucleotides line up with TRBD1. CDR3 length equals 16 residues. Germline V CDR1 and CDR2: MRHNA, SNTAGT. V lost 4 bases to trimming and J lost 0 bases; unmatched junction nucleotides: 8.

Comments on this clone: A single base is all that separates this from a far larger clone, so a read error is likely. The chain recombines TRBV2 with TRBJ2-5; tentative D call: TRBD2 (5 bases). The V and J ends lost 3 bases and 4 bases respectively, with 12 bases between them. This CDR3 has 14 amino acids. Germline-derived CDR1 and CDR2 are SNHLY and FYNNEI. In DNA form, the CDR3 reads TGTGCCAGCAGTGACCTAGGCGGAGGAGAGACCCAGTACTTC. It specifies CASSDLGGGETQYF.

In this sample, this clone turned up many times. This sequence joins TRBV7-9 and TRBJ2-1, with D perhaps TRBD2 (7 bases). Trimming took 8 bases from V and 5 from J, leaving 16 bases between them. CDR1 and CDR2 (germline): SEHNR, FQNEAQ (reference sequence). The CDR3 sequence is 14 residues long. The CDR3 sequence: CASRLRGPDNEQFF. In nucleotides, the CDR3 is TGTGCCAGCCGACTGCGGGGGCCCGACAATGAGCAGTTCTTC.

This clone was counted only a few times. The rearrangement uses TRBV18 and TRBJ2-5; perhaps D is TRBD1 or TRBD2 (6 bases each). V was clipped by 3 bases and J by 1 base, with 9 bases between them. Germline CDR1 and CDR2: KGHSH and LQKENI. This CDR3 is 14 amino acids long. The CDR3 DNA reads TGTGCCAGCTCACCGACGGGGGCCCAAGAGACCCAGTACTTC. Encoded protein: CASSPTGAQETQYF.

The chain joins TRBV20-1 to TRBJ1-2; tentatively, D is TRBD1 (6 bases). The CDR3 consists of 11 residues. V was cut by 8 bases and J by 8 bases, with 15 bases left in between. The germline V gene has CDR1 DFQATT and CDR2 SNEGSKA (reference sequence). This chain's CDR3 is CSTDGTSGYTF. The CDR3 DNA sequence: TGCAGTACAGATGGGACAAGCGGCTACACCTTC.

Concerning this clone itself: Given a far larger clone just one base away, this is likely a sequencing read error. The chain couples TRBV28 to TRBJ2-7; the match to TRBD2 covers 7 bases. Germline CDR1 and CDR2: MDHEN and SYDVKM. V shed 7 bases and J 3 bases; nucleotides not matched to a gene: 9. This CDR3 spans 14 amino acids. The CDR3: CASNTASGDYEQYF. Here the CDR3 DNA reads TGTGCCAGCAACACGGCCAGCGGGGACTACGAGCAGTACTTC. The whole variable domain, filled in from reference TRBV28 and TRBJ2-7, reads DVKVTQSSRYLVKRTGEKVFLECVQDMDHENMFWYRQDPGLGLRLIYFSYDVKMKEKGDIPEGYSVSREKKERFSLILESASTNQTSMYLCASNTASGDYEQYFGPGTRLTVT.

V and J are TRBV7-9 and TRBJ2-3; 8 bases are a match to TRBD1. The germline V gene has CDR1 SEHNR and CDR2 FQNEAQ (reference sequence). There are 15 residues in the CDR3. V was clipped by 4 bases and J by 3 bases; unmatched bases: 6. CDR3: CASSWDRRRTDTQYF. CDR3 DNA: TGTGCCAGCAGCTGGGACAGGCGGAGGACAGATACGCAGTATTTT.

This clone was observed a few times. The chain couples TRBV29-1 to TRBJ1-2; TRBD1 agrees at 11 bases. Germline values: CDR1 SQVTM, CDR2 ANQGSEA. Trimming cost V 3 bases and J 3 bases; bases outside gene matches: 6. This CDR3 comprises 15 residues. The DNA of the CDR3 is TGCAGCGTTGAGCCCCGGGACAGGGGGGACTATGGCTACACCTTC. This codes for CSVEPRDRGDYGYTF.

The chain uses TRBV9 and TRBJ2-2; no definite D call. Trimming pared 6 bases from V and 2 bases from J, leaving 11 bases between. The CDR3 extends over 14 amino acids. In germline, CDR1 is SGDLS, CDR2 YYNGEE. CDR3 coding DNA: TGTGCCAGCACCGAACCCGCCAACACCGGGGAGCTGTTTTTT. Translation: CASTEPANTGELFF. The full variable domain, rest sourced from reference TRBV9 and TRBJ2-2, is DSGVTQTPKHLITATGQRVTLRCSPRSGDLSVYWYQQSLDQGLQFLIQYYNGEERAKGNILERFSAQQFPDLHSELNLSSLELGDSALYFCASTEPANTGELFFGEGSRLTVL.

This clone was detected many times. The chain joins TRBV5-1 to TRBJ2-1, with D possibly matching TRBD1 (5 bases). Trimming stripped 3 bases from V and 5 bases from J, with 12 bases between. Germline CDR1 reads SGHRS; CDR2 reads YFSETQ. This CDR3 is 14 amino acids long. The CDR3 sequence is CASSYQQGNNEQFF. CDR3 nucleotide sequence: TGCGCCAGCAGCTATCAGCAGGGAAACAATGAGCAGTTCTTC.

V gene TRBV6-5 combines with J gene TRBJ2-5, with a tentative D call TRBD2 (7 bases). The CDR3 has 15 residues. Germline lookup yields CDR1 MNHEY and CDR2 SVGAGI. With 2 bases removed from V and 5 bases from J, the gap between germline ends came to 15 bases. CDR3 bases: TGTGCCAGCAGTTACGAGTCGGGGGGCGGTGAGACCCAGTACTTC. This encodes CASSYESGGGETQYF.